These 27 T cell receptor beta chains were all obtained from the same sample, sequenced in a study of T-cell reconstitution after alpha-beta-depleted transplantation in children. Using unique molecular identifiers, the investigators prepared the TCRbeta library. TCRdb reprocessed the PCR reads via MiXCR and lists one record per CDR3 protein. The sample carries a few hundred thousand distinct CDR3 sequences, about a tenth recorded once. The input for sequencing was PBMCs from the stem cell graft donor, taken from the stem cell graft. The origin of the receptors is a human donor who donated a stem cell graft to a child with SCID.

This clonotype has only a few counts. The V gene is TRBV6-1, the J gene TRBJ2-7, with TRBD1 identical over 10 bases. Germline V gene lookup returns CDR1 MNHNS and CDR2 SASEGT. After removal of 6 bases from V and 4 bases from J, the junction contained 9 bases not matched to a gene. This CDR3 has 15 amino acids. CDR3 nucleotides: TGTGCCAGCAGCATTCTTCCGGGACAGGGGTACGAGCAGTACTTC. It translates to CASSILPGQGYEQYF.

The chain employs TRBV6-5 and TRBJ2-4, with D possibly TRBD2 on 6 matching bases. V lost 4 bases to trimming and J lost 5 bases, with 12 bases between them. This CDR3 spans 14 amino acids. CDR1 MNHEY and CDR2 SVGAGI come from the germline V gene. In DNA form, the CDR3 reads TGTGCCAGCAGTTGGGACTTGGGGGAAAACATTCAGTACTTC. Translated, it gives CASSWDLGENIQYF.

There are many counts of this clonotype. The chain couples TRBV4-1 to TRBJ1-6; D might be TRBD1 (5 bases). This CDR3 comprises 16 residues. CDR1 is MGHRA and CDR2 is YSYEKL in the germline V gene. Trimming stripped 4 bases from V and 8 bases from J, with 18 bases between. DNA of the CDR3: TGCGCCAGCAGCCGAGCCCGGGAGGGGAATTATTCACCCCTCCACTTT. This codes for CASSRAREGNYSPLHF.

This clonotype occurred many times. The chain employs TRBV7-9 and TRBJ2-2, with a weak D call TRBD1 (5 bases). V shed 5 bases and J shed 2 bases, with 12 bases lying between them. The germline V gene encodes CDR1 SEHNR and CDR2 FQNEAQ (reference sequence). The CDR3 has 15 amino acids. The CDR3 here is CASSPRTPNTGELFF. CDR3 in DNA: TGTGCCAGCAGCCCCCGGACACCCAACACCGGGGAGCTGTTTTTT.

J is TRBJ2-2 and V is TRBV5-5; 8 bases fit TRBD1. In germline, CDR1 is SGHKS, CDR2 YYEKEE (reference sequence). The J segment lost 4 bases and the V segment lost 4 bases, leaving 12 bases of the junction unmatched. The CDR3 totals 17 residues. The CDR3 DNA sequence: TGTGCCAGCAGCCTCGGACAGGGTATCGCTGGCACCGGGGAGCTGTTTTTT. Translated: CASSLGQGIAGTGELFF.

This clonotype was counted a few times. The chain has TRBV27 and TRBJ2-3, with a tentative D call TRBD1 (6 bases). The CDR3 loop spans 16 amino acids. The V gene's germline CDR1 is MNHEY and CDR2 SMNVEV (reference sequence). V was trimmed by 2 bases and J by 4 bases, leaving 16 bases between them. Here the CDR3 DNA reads TGTGCCAGCAGTTTACCTCCGGGACAAGGGGCAGATACGCAGTATTTT. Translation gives CASSLPPGQGADTQYF.

The CDR3 DNA reads as TGTGCCAGCAGCCCCCGGAACGGGCCCTCTAATTCACCCCTCCACTTT. This codes for CASSPRNGPSNSPLHF. V gene TRBV7-2 combines with J gene TRBJ1-6; unclear D gene. The CDR3 runs to 16 residues. In germline, CDR1 is SGHTA, CDR2 FQGNSA. The V end lost 5 bases, the J end lost 6 bases, and 17 bases lay between the germline ends.

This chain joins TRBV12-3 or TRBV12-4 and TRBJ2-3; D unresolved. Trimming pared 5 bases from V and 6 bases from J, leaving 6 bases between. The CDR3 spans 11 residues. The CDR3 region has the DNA TGTGCCAGCAGTCGAAGGGATACGCAGTATTTT. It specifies CASSRRDTQYF.

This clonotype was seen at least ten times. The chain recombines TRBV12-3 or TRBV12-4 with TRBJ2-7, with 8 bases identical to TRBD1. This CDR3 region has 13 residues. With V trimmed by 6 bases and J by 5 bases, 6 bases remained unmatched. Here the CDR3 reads CASSLTGVHEQYF. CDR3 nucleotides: TGTGCCAGCAGCTTGACAGGGGTCCACGAGCAGTACTTC.

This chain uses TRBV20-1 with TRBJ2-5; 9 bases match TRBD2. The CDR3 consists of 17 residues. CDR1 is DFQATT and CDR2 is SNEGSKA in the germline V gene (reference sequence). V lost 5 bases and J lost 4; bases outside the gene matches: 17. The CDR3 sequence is CSAPPAGGPKSAETQYF. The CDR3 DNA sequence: TGCAGTGCTCCCCCTGCGGGGGGGCCGAAGTCCGCAGAGACCCAGTACTTC.

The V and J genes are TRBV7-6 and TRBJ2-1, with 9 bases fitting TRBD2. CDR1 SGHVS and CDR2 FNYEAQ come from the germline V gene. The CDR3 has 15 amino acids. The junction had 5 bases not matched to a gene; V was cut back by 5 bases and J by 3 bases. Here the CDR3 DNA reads TGTGCCAGCAGCCCCCTAGCGGGGCGCTACAATGAGCAGTTCTTC. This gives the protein CASSPLAGRYNEQFF. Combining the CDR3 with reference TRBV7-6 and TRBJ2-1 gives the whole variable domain GAGVSQSPRYKVTKRGQDVALRCDPISGHVSLYWYRQALGQGPEFLTYFNYEAQQDKSGLPNDRFSAERPEGSISTLTIQRTEQRDSAMYRCASSPLAGRYNEQFFGPGTRLTVL.

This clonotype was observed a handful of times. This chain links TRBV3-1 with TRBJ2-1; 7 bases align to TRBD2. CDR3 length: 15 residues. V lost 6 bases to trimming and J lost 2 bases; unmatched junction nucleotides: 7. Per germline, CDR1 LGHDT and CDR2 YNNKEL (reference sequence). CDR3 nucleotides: TGTGCCAGCAGGCTAAAGCGGGGTCCCTACAATGAGCAGTTCTTC. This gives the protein CASRLKRGPYNEQFF.

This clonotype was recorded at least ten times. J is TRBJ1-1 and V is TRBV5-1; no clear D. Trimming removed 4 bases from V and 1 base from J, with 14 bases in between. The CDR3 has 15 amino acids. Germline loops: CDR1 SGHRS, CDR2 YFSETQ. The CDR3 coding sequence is TGCGCCAGCAGCCCCTTATCGGGGAGGAACACTGAAGCTTTCTTT. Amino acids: CASSPLSGRNTEAFF.

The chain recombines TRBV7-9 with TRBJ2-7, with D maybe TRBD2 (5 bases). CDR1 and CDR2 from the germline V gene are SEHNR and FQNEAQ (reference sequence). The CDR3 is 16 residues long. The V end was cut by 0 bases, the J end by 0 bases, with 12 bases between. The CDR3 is CASSLAPGILSYEQYF. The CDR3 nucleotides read TGTGCCAGCAGCTTAGCTCCCGGGATCCTCTCCTACGAGCAGTACTTC.

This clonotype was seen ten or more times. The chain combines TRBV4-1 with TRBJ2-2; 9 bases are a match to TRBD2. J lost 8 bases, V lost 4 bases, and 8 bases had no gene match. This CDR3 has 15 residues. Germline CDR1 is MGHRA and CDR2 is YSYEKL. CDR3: CASSREGLAAGELFF. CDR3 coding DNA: TGCGCCAGCAGCCGAGAGGGACTAGCTGCTGGGGAGCTGTTTTTT.

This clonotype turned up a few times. In DNA, the CDR3 is TGTGCCAGCAGTCCCACAGGGGTGAACAATCAGCCCCAGCATTTT. It translates to CASSPTGVNNQPQHF. The V and J genes are TRBV27 and TRBJ1-5, with 7 bases lining up with TRBD1. CDR3 length: 15 amino acids. The junction had 7 bases not matched to a gene; V was cut back by 5 bases and J by 3 bases. Germline CDR1 reads MNHEY; CDR2 reads SMNVEV (reference sequence).

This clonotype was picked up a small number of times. CDR3 sequence (DNA): TGCAGCGCCGAACACGCCATTCAGCGGGCAGATACGCAGTATTTT. The encoded protein is CSAEHAIQRADTQYF. J is TRBJ2-3 and V is TRBV29-1, with a possible D match to TRBD2 (6 bases). The CDR3 sequence is 15 residues long. Trimming pared 7 bases from V and 4 bases from J, leaving 21 bases between. The germline CDR1 and CDR2 sequences are SQVTM and ANQGSEA.

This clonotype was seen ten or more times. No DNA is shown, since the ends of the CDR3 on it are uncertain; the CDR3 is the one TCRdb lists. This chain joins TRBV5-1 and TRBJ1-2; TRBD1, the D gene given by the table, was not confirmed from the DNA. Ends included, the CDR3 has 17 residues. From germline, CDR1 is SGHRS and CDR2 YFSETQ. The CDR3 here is CATWLGGYTFGSLGYTF.

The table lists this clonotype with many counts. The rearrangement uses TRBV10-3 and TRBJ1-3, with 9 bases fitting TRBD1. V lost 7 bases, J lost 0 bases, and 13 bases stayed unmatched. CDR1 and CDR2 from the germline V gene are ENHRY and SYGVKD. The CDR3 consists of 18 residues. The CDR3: CAITPARDRAVSGNTIYF. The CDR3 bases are TGTGCCATCACCCCTGCCCGGGACAGGGCCGTCTCTGGAAACACCATATATTTT.

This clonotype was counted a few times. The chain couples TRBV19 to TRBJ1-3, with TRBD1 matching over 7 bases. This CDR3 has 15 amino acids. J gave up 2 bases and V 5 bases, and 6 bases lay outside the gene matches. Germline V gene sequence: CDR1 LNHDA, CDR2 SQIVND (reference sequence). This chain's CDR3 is CASSRRTGAGNTIYF. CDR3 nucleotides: TGTGCCAGTAGTCGGAGAACAGGGGCTGGAAACACCATATATTTT.

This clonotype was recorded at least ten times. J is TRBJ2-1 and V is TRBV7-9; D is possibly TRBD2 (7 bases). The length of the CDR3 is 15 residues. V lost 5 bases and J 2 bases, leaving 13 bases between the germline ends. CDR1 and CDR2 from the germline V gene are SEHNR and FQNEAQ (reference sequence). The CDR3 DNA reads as TGTGCCAGCAGCCCTCGGGGGGCCCCCTACAATGAGCAGTTCTTC. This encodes CASSPRGAPYNEQFF.

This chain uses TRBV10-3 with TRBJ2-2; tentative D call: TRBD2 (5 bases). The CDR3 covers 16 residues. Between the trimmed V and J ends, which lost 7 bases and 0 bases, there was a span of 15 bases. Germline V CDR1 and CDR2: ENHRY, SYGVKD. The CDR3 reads CAIKVASSPNTGELFF. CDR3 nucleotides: TGTGCCATCAAAGTGGCTAGCTCCCCGAACACCGGGGAGCTGTTTTTT.

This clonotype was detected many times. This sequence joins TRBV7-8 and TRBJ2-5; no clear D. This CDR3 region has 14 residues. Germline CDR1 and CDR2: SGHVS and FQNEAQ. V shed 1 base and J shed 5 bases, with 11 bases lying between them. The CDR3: CASSLDTARETQYF. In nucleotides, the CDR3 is TGTGCCAGCAGCTTAGACACAGCTCGGGAGACCCAGTACTTC.

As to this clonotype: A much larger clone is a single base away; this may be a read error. The CDR3 sequence is CASSFMLAWKETQYF. For the CDR3, the DNA is TGTGCCAGCAGTTTCATGCTAGCGTGGAAAGAGACCCAGTACTTC. The V gene is TRBV12-3 or TRBV12-4, the J gene TRBJ2-5; D is possibly TRBD2 (6 bases). Trimming took off 3 bases at V and 3 bases at J, with 14 bases between the two ends. The length of the CDR3 is 15 residues.

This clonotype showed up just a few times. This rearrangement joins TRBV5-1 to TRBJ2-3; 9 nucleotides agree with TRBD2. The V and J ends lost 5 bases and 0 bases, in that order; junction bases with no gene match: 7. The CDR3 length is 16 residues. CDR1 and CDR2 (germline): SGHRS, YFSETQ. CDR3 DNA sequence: TGCGCCAGCAGTGCCGGGACTAGCCCTAGCACAGATACGCAGTATTTT. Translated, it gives CASSAGTSPSTDTQYF.

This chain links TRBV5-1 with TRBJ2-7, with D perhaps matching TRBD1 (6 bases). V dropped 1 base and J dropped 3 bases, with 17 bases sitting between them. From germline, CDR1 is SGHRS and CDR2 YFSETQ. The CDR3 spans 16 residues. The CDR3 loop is CASSLRPGEVSYEQYF. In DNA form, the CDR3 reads TGCGCCAGCAGCTTGAGGCCAGGGGAAGTGAGCTACGAGCAGTACTTC.

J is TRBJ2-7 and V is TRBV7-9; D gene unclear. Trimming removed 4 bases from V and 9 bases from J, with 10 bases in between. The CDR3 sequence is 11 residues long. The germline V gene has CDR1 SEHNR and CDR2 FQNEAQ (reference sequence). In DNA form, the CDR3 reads TGTGCCAGCAGCTCCGTGCTGTGGCAGTACTTC. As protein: CASSSVLWQYF.